This entry lists 10 T cell receptor beta chains sequenced from one sample in a study of CD8 T cells in ankylosing spondylitis. TCRdb re-called the 5' RACE reads with MiXCR, one entry per CDR3 protein. The profile shows 190,000 or so distinct CDR3 sequences, roughly 13% of them singletons. Sequenced material: blood, either unsorted or a sorted T cell fraction (not recorded which). The receptors here all came from a male donor with ankylosing spondylitis or in good health (not recorded which).

The gene calls are TRBV9 and TRBJ2-1, with D hard to call. The CDR3 consists of 17 residues. The ends were cut back, 1 base at V and 2 bases at J, with 16 bases in the middle. CDR1 SGDLS and CDR2 YYNGEE come from the germline V gene. The CDR3 DNA follows: TGTGCCAGCAGCGTAAACCCCTTTCTATCCGCCTACAATGAGCAGTTCTTC. It encodes CASSVNPFLSAYNEQFF.

The rearrangement joins TRBV5-1 to TRBJ2-2; D may be TRBD2 (6 bases). V was shortened by 7 bases and J by 2 bases, with 24 bases between the two germline ends. There are 18 residues in the CDR3. Germline CDR1 reads SGHRS; CDR2 reads YFSETQ. CDR3 coding DNA: TGCGCCAGCGGGGACTCAGTAGGGTTGGGACCAAACACCGGGGAGCTGTTTTTT. Protein sequence: CASGDSVGLGPNTGELFF.

This chain joins TRBV21-1 and TRBJ1-2; no check of the table's D call, TRBD1, against the DNA was made. TRBV21-1 is a pseudogene. The CDR3 totals 15 residues. The CDR3, as DNA: TGTGCCAGCAGTATTGTAACAGGGGGCGACAAGGGCTACACCTTC. Translating it yields CASSIVTGGDKGYTF.

In this sample, this clonotype turned up many times. This chain joins TRBV27 and TRBJ1-1, with D perhaps matching TRBD1 (5 bases). The V and J ends lost 1 base and 3 bases respectively, with 9 bases between them. Per germline, CDR1 MNHEY and CDR2 SMNVEV (reference sequence). This CDR3 has 14 amino acids. In DNA, the CDR3 is TGTGCCAGCAGTTTATACTCCAGGGACACTGAAGCTTTCTTT. Translated: CASSLYSRDTEAFF.

The chain has TRBV30 and TRBJ1-2, with a tentative D call TRBD1 (6 bases). V was trimmed by 5 bases and J by 6 bases, leaving 16 bases between them. CDR3 size: 13 residues. CDR1 GTSNPN and CDR2 SVGIG come from the germline V gene (reference sequence). CDR3 sequence: CAWGGAGEDGYTF. CDR3 nucleotides: TGTGCCTGGGGGGGGGCGGGAGAGGATGGCTACACCTTC.

This clonotype has more than one count but fewer than ten. This rearrangement joins TRBV12-3 or TRBV12-4 to TRBJ2-7, with 12 bases lining up with TRBD2. V shed 6 bases, J shed 5 bases, and the junction held 5 bases outside the gene matches. The CDR3 is 14 residues long. CDR3 protein: CASRTSGGGHEQYF. CDR3 coding DNA: TGTGCCAGCAGGACTAGCGGGGGCGGCCACGAGCAGTACTTC.

CDR3 amino acids: CASSQDFRPPDHYEQYF. The CDR3 bases are TGTGCCAGCAGCCAAGATTTCAGGCCACCGGATCACTACGAGCAGTACTTC. The chain carries TRBV14 and TRBJ2-7; unclear D gene. CDR3 length: 17 amino acids. Trimming removed 0 bases at V and 3 bases at J, with 18 bases between. In germline, CDR1 is SGHDN, CDR2 FVKESK.

J is TRBJ2-2 and V is TRBV5-1, with D perhaps TRBD2 (5 bases). CDR1 SGHRS and CDR2 YFSETQ come from the germline V gene. V was trimmed by 0 bases and J by 3 bases, leaving 6 bases between them. The CDR3 runs 14 residues. The CDR3 DNA reads TGCGCCAGCAGCTTGGCGCGGGACACCGGGGAGCTGTTTTTT. Its protein product is CASSLARDTGELFF.

In this sample, this clonotype turned up a few times. The V and J genes are TRBV12-3 or TRBV12-4 and TRBJ1-1; D is uncertain. Trimming left V 4 bases short and J 0 bases short, with 12 bases between. The CDR3 is 15 amino acids. CDR3 nucleotide sequence: TGTGCCAGCAGTTCGCCTATCGCCATGAACACTGAAGCTTTCTTT. Translating gives CASSSPIAMNTEAFF.

The table lists this clonotype with a few counts. V gene TRBV15 combines with J gene TRBJ2-7, with unresolved D. With 0 bases removed from V and 9 bases from J, the gap between germline ends came to 15 bases. This CDR3 region has 14 residues. CDR1 is LNHNV and CDR2 is YYDKDF in the germline V gene (reference sequence). The chain's CDR3 is CATSREIGQTGQYF. The CDR3, as DNA: TGTGCCACCAGCAGAGAGATTGGTCAGACCGGGCAGTACTTC.